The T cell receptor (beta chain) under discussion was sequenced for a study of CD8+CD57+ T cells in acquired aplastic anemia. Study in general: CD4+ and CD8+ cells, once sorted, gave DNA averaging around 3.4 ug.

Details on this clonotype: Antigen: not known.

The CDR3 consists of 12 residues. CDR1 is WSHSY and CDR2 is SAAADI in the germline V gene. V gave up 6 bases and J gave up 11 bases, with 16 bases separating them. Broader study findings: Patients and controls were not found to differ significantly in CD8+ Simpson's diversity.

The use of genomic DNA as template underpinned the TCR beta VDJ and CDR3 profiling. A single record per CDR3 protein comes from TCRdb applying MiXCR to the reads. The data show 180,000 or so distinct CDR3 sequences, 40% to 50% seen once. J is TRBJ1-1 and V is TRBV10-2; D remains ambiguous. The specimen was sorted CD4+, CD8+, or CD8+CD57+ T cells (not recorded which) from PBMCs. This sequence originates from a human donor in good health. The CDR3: CASSSPPLGAFF. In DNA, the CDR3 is TGCGCCAGCAGCAGCCCCCCCCTCGGGGCTTTCTTT.